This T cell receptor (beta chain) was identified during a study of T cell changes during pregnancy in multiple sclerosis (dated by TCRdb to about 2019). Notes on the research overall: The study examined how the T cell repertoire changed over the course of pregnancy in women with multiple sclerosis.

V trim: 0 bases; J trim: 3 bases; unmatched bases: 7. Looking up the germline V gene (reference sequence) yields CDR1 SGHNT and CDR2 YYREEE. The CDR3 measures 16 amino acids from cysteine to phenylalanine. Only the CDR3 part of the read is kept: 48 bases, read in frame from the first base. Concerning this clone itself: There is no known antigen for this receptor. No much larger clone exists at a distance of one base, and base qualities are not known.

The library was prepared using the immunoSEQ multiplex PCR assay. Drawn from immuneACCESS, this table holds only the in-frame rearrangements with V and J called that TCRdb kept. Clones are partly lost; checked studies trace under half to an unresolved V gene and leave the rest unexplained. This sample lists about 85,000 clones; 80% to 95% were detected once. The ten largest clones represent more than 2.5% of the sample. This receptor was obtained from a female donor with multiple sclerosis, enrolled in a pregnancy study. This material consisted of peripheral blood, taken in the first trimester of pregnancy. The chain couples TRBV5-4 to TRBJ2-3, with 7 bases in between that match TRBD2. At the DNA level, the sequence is TGTGCCAGCAGCTTGGCTTTGAGCGGGAAAACAGATACGCAGTATTTT. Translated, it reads CASSLALSGKTDTQYF.